The sequence of this TCR beta chain was determined in a study of OX40 agonist ivuxolimab in advanced cancers. Note on this clone: Its antigen is undetermined.

Study-wide results and caveats: On average, CD8+ T cells showed a greater number of expanded clones than CD4+. No determination was made of the antigen specificity of the expanded peripheral T cells. Those patients achieving a partial response at 0.1-3.0 mg/kg showed among the lowest clonal expansion.

Using immunoSEQ multiplex PCR, the repertoire was profiled, and TCRdb retains in-frame clones only, with some absent. The sample lists roughly 83,000 clones; around 85% were seen once. In germline, CDR1 is SEHNR, CDR2 FQNEAQ (reference sequence). The germline V and J ends were trimmed by 5 bases and 6 bases, with 19 bases remaining between them. The CDR3 consists of 16 residues. At baseline, cycle 4 day 1, and cycle 7 day 1, blood was sampled. This material consisted of CD4+ or CD8+ T cells sorted from blood, taken in a trial of the OX40 agonist ivuxolimab. The rearrangement uses TRBV7-9 and TRBJ1-4; TRBD1 might be the D (5 bases). The TCR sequence derives from an adult with an advanced solid tumor such as melanoma, head and neck, liver or kidney cancer. The CDR3 is CASSQGVGERDEKLFF. CDR3 bases: TGTGCCAGCAGCCAAGGGGTAGGAGAGAGGGATGAAAAACTGTTTTTT.